Sequencing of this T cell receptor beta chain was carried out in a study of T-cell reconstitution after alpha-beta-depleted transplantation in children. V lost 4 bases, J lost 10 bases, and 13 bases lay in between. The CDR3 runs to 13 residues. Germline CDR1 reads LGHDT; CDR2 reads YNNKEL (reference sequence). Preparing the TCRbeta library involved the use of unique molecular identifiers. TCRdb passed the PCR reads through MiXCR, listing each CDR3 protein once. The sample lists 450,000 to 600,000 distinct CDR3 sequences, about 16% occurring once. The rearrangement uses TRBV3-1 and TRBJ1-4, with D uncertain. This sequence originates from a human donor who donated a stem cell graft to a child with acute lymphoblastic leukemia. This specimen consisted of PBMCs from the stem cell graft donor, obtained from the stem cell graft. The CDR3 sequence: CASSPGRQGKLFF. Written as DNA, the CDR3 is TGTGCCAGCAGCCCGGGTCGCCAAGGAAAACTGTTTTTT.